The 12 T cell receptor beta chains given below trace back to one sample, sequenced in a study of vaccination and CD4 T cells after COVID-19. No antigens are known for them. As for treatment: 10-day PBMC culture with coronavirus spike peptide pools or control peptides (ViraFEST assay). Scientists ran DNA taken from cultured CD4+ T cells through the Oncomine TCR Beta short-read assay for sequencing. TCRdb independently ran MiXCR on the PCR reads; one entry per CDR3 protein. The table records 11,000 to 15,000 distinct CDR3 sequences, about 51% of them present only once. The sequencing input was CD4+ T cells from blood, cultured in vitro. Every receptor here comes from a human donor who had recovered from COVID-19.

This chain joins TRBV27 and TRBJ2-1; a weak D match, TRBD2 (6 bases). Per germline, CDR1 MNHEY and CDR2 SMNVEV (reference sequence). V shed 2 bases and J shed 6 bases, with 14 bases lying between them. The CDR3 extends over 15 amino acids. CDR3 region: CASSLSQRGSNEQFF. The CDR3 nucleotides read TGTGCCAGCAGTTTAAGTCAACGGGGGTCCAATGAGCAGTTCTTC.

The V gene is TRBV7-2, the J gene TRBJ2-2; D assignment may be TRBD1 or TRBD2 (6 bases each). V was cut by 2 bases and J by 5 bases, with 9 bases left in between. There are 14 residues in the CDR3. Germline CDR1 is SGHTA and CDR2 is FQGNSA. The CDR3 spells CASSLRGRTGELFF. CDR3 nucleotide sequence: TGTGCCAGCAGCTTACGGGGGCGGACCGGGGAGCTGTTTTTT.

The chain couples TRBV7-2 to TRBJ2-7; D is unclear. Trimming took 1 base from V and 0 from J, leaving 7 bases between them. CDR1 is SGHTA and CDR2 is FQGNSA in the germline V gene. This CDR3 is 14 amino acids long. The CDR3 sequence: CASSLGGLSYEQYF. The DNA for the CDR3 is TGTGCCAGCAGCTTAGGAGGTCTCTCCTACGAGCAGTACTTC.

In its sample, this clonotype was seen a few times. The CDR3 nucleotides are TGTGCCAGCAGAAAGGGACCAACATATGGCTACACCTTC. Translating it yields CASRKGPTYGYTF. This sequence joins TRBV28 and TRBJ1-2, with D tentatively TRBD1 (5 bases). V was cut by 6 bases and J by 5 bases, with 13 bases left in between. The CDR3 has 13 amino acids. Germline CDR1 MDHEN, CDR2 SYDVKM.

V and J are TRBV7-3 and TRBJ2-3; no firm D call. The CDR3 covers 15 residues. Per the germline V gene, CDR1 is SGHTA and CDR2 is FQGTGA. V lost 5 bases to trimming and J lost 6 bases, with 18 bases between them. CDR3 region: CASSPSWVSGDTQYF. The CDR3 DNA reads as TGTGCCAGCAGCCCCAGTTGGGTGAGTGGGGATACGCAGTATTTT.

The rearrangement links TRBV20-1 to TRBJ1-3; D is ambiguous. This CDR3 is 13 amino acids long. With 3 bases removed from V and 9 bases from J, the gap between germline ends came to 15 bases. CDR1 and CDR2 from the germline V gene are DFQATT and SNEGSKA (reference sequence). This chain's CDR3 is CSASPSSWGTIYF. In DNA form, the CDR3 reads TGCAGTGCTAGCCCATCAAGTTGGGGCACCATATATTTT.

This clonotype was counted between two and nine times. This sequence joins TRBV20-1 and TRBJ1-3; the D is unclear. CDR3 length equals 13 residues. V lost 6 bases and J lost 0, with 9 bases in between. Looked up from germline, CDR1 is DFQATT and CDR2 is SNEGSKA (reference sequence). CDR3 bases: TGCAGTGCAAAGACAAACTCTGGAAACACCATATATTTT. This translates into CSAKTNSGNTIYF.

This chain links TRBV10-2 with TRBJ1-5; D not certain. V lost 5 bases to trimming and J lost 3 bases, with 8 bases between them. The CDR3 sequence is 13 residues long. CDR1 and CDR2 from the germline V gene are WSHSY and SAAADI. The CDR3 is CASSKDANQPQHF. The CDR3, as DNA: TGCGCCAGCAGTAAAGATGCCAATCAGCCCCAGCATTTT.

The DNA for the CDR3 is TGTGCCAGTAGCCTAACGAACATGAACACTGAAGCTTTCTTT. This translates into CASSLTNMNTEAFF. The V and J genes are TRBV19 and TRBJ1-1; D gene unclear. This CDR3 comprises 14 residues. Germline V gene sequence: CDR1 LNHDA, CDR2 SQIVND (reference sequence). V was trimmed by 6 bases and J by 0 bases, leaving 11 bases between them. Based on the CDR3 plus reference TRBV19 and TRBJ1-1, the full variable domain is DGGITQSPKYLFRKEGQNVTLSCEQNLNHDAMYWYRQDPGQGLRLIYYSQIVNDFQKGDIAEGYSVSREKKESFPLTVTSAQKNPTAFYLCASSLTNMNTEAFFGQGTRLTVV.

This sequence joins TRBV27 and TRBJ2-3, with D possibly matching TRBD1 (6 bases). Germline V gene sequence: CDR1 MNHEY, CDR2 SMNVEV (reference sequence). There are 15 residues in the CDR3. The V gene lost 5 bases and the J gene lost 0 bases, with 12 bases spanning the gap. The CDR3 DNA reads TGTGCCAGCAGTGTTCGGACAGCTAGCACAGATACGCAGTATTTT. This sequence encodes CASSVRTASTDTQYF.

The rearrangement links TRBV27 to TRBJ2-7, with 12 bases fitting TRBD2. The germline V gene has CDR1 MNHEY and CDR2 SMNVEV (reference sequence). After removal of 6 bases from V and 1 base from J, the junction contained 4 bases not matched to a gene. The CDR3 consists of 15 residues. The CDR3 sequence: CASRELAGGSYEQYF. DNA of the CDR3: TGTGCCAGCAGGGAACTAGCGGGAGGATCCTACGAGCAGTACTTC.

This sequence joins TRBV11-2 and TRBJ1-2; D unresolved. The germline V and J ends were trimmed by 0 bases and 8 bases, with 10 bases remaining between them. The CDR3 length is 13 residues. Germline-derived CDR1 and CDR2 are SGHAT and FQNNGV. The CDR3 spells CASSLDPLSGYTF. CDR3 sequence (DNA): TGTGCCAGCAGCTTAGATCCCCTTAGCGGCTACACCTTC.